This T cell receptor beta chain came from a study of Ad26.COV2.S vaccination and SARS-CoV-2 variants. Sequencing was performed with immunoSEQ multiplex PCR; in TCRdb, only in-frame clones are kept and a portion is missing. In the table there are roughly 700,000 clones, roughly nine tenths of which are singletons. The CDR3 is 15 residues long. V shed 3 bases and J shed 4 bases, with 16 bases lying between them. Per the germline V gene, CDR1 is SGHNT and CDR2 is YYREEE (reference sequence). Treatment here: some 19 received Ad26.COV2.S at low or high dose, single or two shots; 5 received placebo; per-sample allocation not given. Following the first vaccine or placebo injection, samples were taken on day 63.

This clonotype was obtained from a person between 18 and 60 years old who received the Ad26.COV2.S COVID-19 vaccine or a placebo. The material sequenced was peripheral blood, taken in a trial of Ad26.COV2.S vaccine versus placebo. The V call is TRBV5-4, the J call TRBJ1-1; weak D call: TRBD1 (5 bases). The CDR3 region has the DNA TGTGCCAGCAGCTCTGAGCTAGGGGCGGGCACTGAAGCTTTCTTT. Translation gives CASSSELGAGTEAFF. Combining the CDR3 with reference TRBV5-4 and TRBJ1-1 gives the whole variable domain ETGVTQSPTHLIKTRGQQVTLRCSSQSGHNTVSWYQQALGQGPQFIFQYYREEENGRGNFPPRFSGLQFPNYSSELNVNALELDDSALYLCASSSELGAGTEAFFGQGTRLTVV.